The 5 T cell receptor beta chains in this list originate from one sample, sequenced in a study of spatial heterogeneity in lung cancer. The time point denotes: sample taken at primary tumor resection. Sequencing was performed on whole RNA extracted from tumor and nontumor lung tissue, or from frozen PBMC, and the material was left unsorted. TCRdb reprocessed the 5' RACE reads via MiXCR and lists one record per CDR3 protein. The data hold some 15,000 distinct CDR3 sequences, with just under 8% observed a single time. Sequences were derived from PBMCs, sampled at surgery. The receptors originated from a female donor with early-stage non-small cell lung cancer.

This clonotype came up many times. The chain carries TRBV5-4 and TRBJ2-3; 9 positions agree with TRBD2. The trim removed 4 bases at V and 6 bases at J, leaving 12 bases unmatched. CDR3 size: 16 residues. CDR1 and CDR2 from the germline V gene are SGHNT and YYREEE (reference sequence). CDR3 loop: CASSKTGTSLVDTQYF. Here the CDR3 DNA reads TGTGCCAGCAGCAAGACCGGGACTAGCTTGGTGGATACGCAGTATTTT.

This clonotype was counted between two and nine times. This chain uses TRBV7-2 with TRBJ1-3, with D uncertain. The CDR3 is 18 amino acids. V was clipped by 3 bases and J by 0 bases, with 18 bases between them. Germline values: CDR1 SGHTA, CDR2 FQGNSA. CDR3 loop: CASSFMSRGSSSGNTIYF. In DNA form, the CDR3 reads TGTGCCAGCAGCTTTATGAGTCGGGGTTCCAGCTCTGGAAACACCATATATTTT. Variable domain in full (rest from reference TRBV7-2 and TRBJ1-3): GAGVSQSPSNKVTEKGKDVELRCDPISGHTALYWYRQSLGQGLEFLIYFQGNSAPDKSGLPSDRFSAERTGGSVSTLTIQRTQQEDSAVYLCASSFMSRGSSSGNTIYFGEGSWLTVV.

This clonotype was seen repeatedly, ten times or more. The rearrangement joins TRBV30 to TRBJ2-7, with D maybe TRBD1 (6 bases). The germline V and J ends were trimmed by 3 bases and 2 bases, with 17 bases remaining between them. The CDR3 loop spans 15 amino acids. Per germline, CDR1 GTSNPN and CDR2 SVGIG (reference sequence). CDR3 DNA: TGTGCCTGGAGCGCCCCAAGGACAGCTACCTACGAGCAGTACTTC. Translating gives CAWSAPRTATYEQYF.

In its sample, this clonotype was seen many times. The CDR3 DNA reads as TGCAGCGTTCGTAGCATTTCCTATGGCTACACCTTC. Translating it yields CSVRSISYGYTF. The rearrangement links TRBV29-1 to TRBJ1-2, with D unclear. The CDR3 is 12 residues long. CDR1 is SQVTM and CDR2 is ANQGSEA in the germline V gene. Trimming shortened V by 5 bases and J by 4 bases, and 11 bases separated the two germline ends. The full variable domain, in which reference TRBV29-1 and TRBJ1-2 provide the parts outside the CDR3, is SAVISQKPSRDICQRGTSLTIQCQVDSQVTMMFWYRQQPGQSLTLIATANQGSEATYESGFVIDKFPISRPNLTFSTLTVSNMSPEDSSIYLCSVRSISYGYTFGSGTRLTVV.

This clonotype was recorded many times. The chain links TRBV29-1 to TRBJ1-4; the D is unclear. The ends were cut back, 3 bases at V and 7 bases at J, with 6 bases in the middle. CDR1 and CDR2 from the germline V gene are SQVTM and ANQGSEA. The CDR3 totals 11 residues. The CDR3, as DNA: TGCAGCGTTGAGTGGGGTGAAAAACTGTTTTTT. It codes for CSVEWGEKLFF.